These 4 T cell receptor beta chains were sequenced from one sample in a study of cytomegalovirus exposure and HLA in healthy donors. In the PCR, 60 Vbeta and 13 Jbeta primers were used. Profiling relied on immunoSEQ multiplex PCR, and the TCRdb table lists in-frame clones only, not all of them. The top ten clones hold 1.5% to 2% of a sample with some 270,000 clones, approximately 91% of them seen once. Material: PBMCs. The receptors derive from a girl aged 2 to 9 in good health and CMV-seronegative.

CDR3 DNA: TGTGCCAGCAGCTCTAACAGGGTACAAAGCTCCTACGAGCAGTACTTC. Protein: CASSSNRVQSSYEQYF. This sequence joins TRBV5-4 and TRBJ2-7; D is possibly TRBD1 (6 bases). The CDR3 consists of 16 residues. Germline CDR1 and CDR2: SGHNT and YYREEE (reference sequence). V was clipped by 3 bases and J by 0 bases, with 16 bases between them. The variable domain in full, completed from reference TRBV5-4 and TRBJ2-7, reads ETGVTQSPTHLIKTRGQQVTLRCSSQSGHNTVSWYQQALGQGPQFIFQYYREEENGRGNFPPRFSGLQFPNYSSELNVNALELDDSALYLCASSSNRVQSSYEQYFGPGTRLTVT.

CDR3 nucleotide sequence: TGCGCCAGCAGCCGGGGGGACACAAAGGCCTACGAGCAGTACTTC. It encodes CASSRGDTKAYEQYF. The chain is built from TRBV5-1 and TRBJ2-7, with D perhaps TRBD2 (7 bases). Germline assignment: CDR1 SGHRS and CDR2 YFSETQ. The germline V and J ends were trimmed by 4 bases and 2 bases, with 16 bases remaining between them. This CDR3 region has 15 residues.

V and J are TRBV10-3 and TRBJ1-4; maybe TRBD1 (5 bases). The CDR3 consists of 13 residues. V shed 4 bases and J shed 6 bases, with 9 bases lying between them. Germline V gene sequence: CDR1 ENHRY, CDR2 SYGVKD. This CDR3 reads CAISAGGDEKLFF. CDR3 DNA sequence: TGTGCCATCAGTGCCGGGGGGGATGAAAAACTGTTTTTT.

The chain couples TRBV5-6 to TRBJ2-7, with D tentatively TRBD1 (5 bases). This CDR3 region has 14 residues. Per the germline V gene, CDR1 is SGHDT and CDR2 is YYEEEE. The V and J ends lost 2 bases and 3 bases respectively, with 12 bases between them. CDR3 loop: CASSFGGQGYEQYF. CDR3 nucleotide sequence: TGTGCCAGCAGCTTCGGTGGCCAGGGCTACGAGCAGTACTTC.